This T cell receptor beta chain emerged from a study of T cell responses to AZD1222 COVID-19 vaccine. As concerns this clone: Its target is not known.

General study results and limits: Donors in the cohort were predominantly white British and more often female, and clonal diversity was possibly underestimated.

The assay was immunoSEQ multiplex PCR, and TCRdb's table has in-frame clones only and misses some. The repertoire holds tens of thousands of clones, with 80% to 90% as singletons. Per germline, CDR1 KGHDR and CDR2 SFDVKD. The CDR3 totals 16 residues. V shed 2 bases, J shed 0 bases, and the junction held 3 bases outside the gene matches. The sequence derives from an adult in good health. Specimen: peripheral blood, collected on day 0 of AZD1222 vaccination. The gene calls are TRBV24-1 and TRBJ2-1, with 7 bases matching TRBD1. CDR3 nucleotide sequence: TGTGCCACCAGTGATTGGCAGGGGGTCTCCTACAATGAGCAGTTCTTC. Translation gives CATSDWQGVSYNEQFF.